This TCR beta chain was obtained from a study of early T cells in non-severe SARS-CoV-2 infection. CDR1 and CDR2 from the germline V gene are SQVTM and ANQGSEA. V lost 5 bases and J lost 5; bases outside the gene matches: 8. This CDR3 is built from 13 residues. This clonotype appeared many times. TCRdb processed the 5' RACE reads anew with MiXCR; each CDR3 protein has one entry. Of 25,000 to 35,000 distinct CDR3 sequences listed, approximately 5.5% were seen once; the top ten hold approximately 3.4%. The receptor's source is an adult who was a healthcare worker with PCR-confirmed SARS-CoV-2 infection or an uninfected control (not recorded which). Input material: whole blood. The chain recombines TRBV29-1 with TRBJ2-7; 8 bases are a match to TRBD2. DNA of the CDR3: TGCAGCGTTCTTGAACGGGAGGGCAACGAGCAGTACTTC. This gives the protein CSVLEREGNEQYF.